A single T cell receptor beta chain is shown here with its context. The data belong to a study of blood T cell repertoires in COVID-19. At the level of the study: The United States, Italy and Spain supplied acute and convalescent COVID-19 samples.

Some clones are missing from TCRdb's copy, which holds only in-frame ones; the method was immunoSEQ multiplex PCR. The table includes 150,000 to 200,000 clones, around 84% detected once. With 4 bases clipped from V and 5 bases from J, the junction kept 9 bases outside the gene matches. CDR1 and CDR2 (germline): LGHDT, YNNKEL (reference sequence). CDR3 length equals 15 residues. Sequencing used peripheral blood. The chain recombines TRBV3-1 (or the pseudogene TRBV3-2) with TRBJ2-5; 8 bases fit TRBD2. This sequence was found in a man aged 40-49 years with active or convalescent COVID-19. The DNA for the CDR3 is TGTGCCAGCAGCCCTGACGGGGGGGCCGGGGAGACCCAGTACTTC. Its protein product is CASSPDGGAGETQYF.